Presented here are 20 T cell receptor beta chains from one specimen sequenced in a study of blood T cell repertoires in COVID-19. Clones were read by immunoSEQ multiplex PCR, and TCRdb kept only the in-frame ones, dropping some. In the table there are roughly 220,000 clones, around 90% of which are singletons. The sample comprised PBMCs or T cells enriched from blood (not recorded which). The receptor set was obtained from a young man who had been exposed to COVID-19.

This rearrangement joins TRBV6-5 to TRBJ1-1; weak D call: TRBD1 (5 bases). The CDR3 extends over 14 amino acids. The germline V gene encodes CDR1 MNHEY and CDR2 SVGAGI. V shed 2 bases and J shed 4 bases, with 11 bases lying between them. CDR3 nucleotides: TGTGCCAGCAGTTACGGGGCCCCGAGCACTGAAGCTTTCTTT. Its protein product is CASSYGAPSTEAFF.

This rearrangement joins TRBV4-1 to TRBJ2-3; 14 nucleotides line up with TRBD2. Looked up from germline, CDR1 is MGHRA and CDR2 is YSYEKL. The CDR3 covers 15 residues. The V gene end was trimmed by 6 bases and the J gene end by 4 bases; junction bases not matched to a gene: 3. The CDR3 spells CASRQTSGGADTQYF. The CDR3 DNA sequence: TGCGCCAGCAGACAGACTAGCGGGGGGGCAGATACGCAGTATTTT.

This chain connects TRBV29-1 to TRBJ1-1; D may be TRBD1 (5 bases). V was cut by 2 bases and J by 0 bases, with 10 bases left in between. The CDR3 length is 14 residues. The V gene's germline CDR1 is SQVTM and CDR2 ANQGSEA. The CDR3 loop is CSVENRNVNTEAFF. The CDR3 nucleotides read TGCAGCGTTGAAAACAGGAACGTGAACACTGAAGCTTTCTTT.

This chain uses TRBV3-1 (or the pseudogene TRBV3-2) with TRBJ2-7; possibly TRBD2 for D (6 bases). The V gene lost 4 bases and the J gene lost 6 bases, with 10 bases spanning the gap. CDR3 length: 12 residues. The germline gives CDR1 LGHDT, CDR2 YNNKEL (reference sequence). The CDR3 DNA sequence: TGTGCCAGCAGCCCACCGGAGGGCGAGCAGTACTTC. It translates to CASSPPEGEQYF.

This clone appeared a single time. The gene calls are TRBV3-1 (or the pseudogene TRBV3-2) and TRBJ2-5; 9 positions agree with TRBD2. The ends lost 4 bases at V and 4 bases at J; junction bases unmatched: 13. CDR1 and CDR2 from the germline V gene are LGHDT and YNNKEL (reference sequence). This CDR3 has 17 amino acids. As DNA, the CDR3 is TGTGCCAGCAGCCCCACCGTGAGTAGCGGGGGCCCAGAGACCCAGTACTTC. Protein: CASSPTVSSGGPETQYF.

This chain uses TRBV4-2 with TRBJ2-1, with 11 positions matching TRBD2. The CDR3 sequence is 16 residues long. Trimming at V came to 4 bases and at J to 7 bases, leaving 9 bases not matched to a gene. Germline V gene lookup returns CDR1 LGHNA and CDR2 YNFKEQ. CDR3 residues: CASSPKGTSGSNEQFF. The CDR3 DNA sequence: TGTGCCAGCAGCCCGAAGGGGACTAGCGGCTCAAATGAGCAGTTCTTC.

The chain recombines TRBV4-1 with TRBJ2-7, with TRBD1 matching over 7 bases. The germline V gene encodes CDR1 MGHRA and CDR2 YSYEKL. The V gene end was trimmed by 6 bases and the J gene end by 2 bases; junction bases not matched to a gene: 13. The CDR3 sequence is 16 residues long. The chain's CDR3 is CASSRLPGQLTYEQYF. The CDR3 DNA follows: TGCGCCAGCAGTCGTTTACCGGGACAGCTAACCTACGAGCAGTACTTC.

The CDR3 here is CASSQYSGDWQETQYF. CDR3 sequence (DNA): TGCGCCAGCAGCCAATATTCAGGGGATTGGCAAGAGACCCAGTACTTC. The chain links TRBV4-1 to TRBJ2-5; TRBD1 might be the D (6 bases). This CDR3 has 16 residues. Germline CDR1 is MGHRA and CDR2 is YSYEKL. V lost 2 bases, J lost 2 bases, and 15 bases lay in between.

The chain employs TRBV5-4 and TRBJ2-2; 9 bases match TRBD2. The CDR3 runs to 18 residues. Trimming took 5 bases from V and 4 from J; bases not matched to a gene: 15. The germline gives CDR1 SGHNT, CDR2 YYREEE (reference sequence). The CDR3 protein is CASRFVTRAGGFTGELFF. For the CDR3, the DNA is TGTGCCAGCAGATTCGTAACCAGAGCGGGGGGATTCACCGGGGAGCTGTTTTTT. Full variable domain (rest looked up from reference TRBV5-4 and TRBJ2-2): ETGVTQSPTHLIKTRGQQVTLRCSSQSGHNTVSWYQQALGQGPQFIFQYYREEENGRGNFPPRFSGLQFPNYSSELNVNALELDDSALYLCASRFVTRAGGFTGELFFGEGSRLTVL.

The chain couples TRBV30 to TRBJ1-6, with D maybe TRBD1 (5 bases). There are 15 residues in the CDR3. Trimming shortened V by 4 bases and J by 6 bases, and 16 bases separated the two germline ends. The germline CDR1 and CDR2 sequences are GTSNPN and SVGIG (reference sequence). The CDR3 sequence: CAWTPQGTGNSPLHF. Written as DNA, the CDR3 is TGTGCCTGGACACCCCAGGGCACCGGTAATTCACCCCTCCACTTT.

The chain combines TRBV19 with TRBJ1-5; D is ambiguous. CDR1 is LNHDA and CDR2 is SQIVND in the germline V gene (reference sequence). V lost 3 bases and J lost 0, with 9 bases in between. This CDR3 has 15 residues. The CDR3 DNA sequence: TGTGCCAGTAGTATCGGCGGGGATAGCAATCAGCCCCAGCATTTT. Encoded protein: CASSIGGDSNQPQHF.

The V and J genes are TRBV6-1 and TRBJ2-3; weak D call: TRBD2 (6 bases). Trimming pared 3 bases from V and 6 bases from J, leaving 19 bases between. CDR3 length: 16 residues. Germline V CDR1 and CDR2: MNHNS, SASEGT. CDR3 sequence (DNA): TGTGCCAGCAGTGATGAGGCGGGGACTGGCCAGGATACGCAGTATTTT. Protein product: CASSDEAGTGQDTQYF.

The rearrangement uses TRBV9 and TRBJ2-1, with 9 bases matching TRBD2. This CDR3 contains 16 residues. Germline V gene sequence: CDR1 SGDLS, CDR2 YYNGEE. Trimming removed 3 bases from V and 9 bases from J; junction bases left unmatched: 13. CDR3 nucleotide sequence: TGTGCCAGCAGCGCCCTTGGCGGGGGGGCCGGCGGTGAGCAGTTCTTC. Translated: CASSALGGGAGGEQFF.

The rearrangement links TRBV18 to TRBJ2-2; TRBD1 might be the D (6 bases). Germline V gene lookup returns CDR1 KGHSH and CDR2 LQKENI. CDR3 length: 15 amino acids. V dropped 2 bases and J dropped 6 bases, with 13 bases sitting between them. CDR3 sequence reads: CASSPVTGKAGELFF. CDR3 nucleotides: TGTGCCAGCTCACCAGTAACAGGGAAGGCCGGGGAGCTGTTTTTT.

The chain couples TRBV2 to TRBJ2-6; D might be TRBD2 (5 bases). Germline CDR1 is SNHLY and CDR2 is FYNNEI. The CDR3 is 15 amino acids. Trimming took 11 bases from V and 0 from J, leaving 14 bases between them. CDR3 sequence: CAVLRADSGANVLTF. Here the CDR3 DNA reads TGTGCCGTACTGAGGGCAGACTCTGGGGCCAACGTCCTGACTTTC.

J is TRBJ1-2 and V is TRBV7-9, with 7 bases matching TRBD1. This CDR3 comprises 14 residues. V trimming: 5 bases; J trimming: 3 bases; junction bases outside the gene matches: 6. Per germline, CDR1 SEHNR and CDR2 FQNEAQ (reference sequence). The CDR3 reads CASSLGQDYYGYTF. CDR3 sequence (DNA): TGTGCCAGCAGCCTAGGACAGGACTACTATGGCTACACCTTC.

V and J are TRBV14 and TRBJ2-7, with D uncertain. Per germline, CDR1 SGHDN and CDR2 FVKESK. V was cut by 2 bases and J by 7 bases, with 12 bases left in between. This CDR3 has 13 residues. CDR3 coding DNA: TGTGCCAGCAGCCAACAAGTAGTACCTGAGCAGTACTTC. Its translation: CASSQQVVPEQYF.

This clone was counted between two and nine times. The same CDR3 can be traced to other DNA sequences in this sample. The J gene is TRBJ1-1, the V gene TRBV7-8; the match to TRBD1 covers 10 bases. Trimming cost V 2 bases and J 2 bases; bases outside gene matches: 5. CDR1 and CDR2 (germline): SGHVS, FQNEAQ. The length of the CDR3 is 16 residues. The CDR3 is CASSLRDRGSNTEAFF. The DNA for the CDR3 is TGTGCCAGCAGCTTAAGGGACAGGGGTTCTAACACTGAAGCTTTCTTT.

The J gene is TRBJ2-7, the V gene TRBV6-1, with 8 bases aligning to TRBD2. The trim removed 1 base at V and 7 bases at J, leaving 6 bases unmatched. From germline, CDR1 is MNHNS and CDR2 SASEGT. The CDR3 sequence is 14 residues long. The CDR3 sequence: CASSEGAGVGEQYF. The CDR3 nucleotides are TGTGCCAGCAGTGAAGGAGCGGGGGTAGGAGAGCAGTACTTC.

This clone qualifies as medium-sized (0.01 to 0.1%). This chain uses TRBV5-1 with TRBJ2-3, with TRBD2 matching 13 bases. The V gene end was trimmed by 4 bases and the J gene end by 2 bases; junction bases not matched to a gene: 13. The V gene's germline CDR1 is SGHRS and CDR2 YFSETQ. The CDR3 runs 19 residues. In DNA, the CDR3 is TGCGCCAGCAGCCTCCAACTAGCGGGGGGGCCAACGCCCACAGATACGCAGTATTTT. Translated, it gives CASSLQLAGGPTPTDTQYF. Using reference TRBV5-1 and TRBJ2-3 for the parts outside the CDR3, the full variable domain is KAGVTQTPRYLIKTRGQQVTLSCSPISGHRSVSWYQQTPGQGLQFLFEYFSETQRNKGNFPGRFSGRQFSNSRSEMNVSTLELGDSALYLCASSLQLAGGPTPTDTQYFGPGTRLTVL.